The rows below give T cell receptor beta chains drawn from one sample of a study of blood T cell repertoires in COVID-19. TCRdb's table, derived via immunoSEQ multiplex PCR, lists solely in-frame clones and lacks some. The sample has about 180,000 clones; about 82% are singletons. Input material: PBMCs or T cells enriched from blood (not recorded which). These receptors came from a woman aged 30 to 39 who had recovered from COVID-19. Each CDR3 is given with its conserved first and last residue. The order of the fields is V gene, clone size, CDR3 length, J gene, D gene, CDR3 DNA, CDR3 protein. The D gene is left open where the match is weak. Part of the rows lack a size; the others show once, few, many or a class for expanded clones.

TRBV9,NA,15,TRBJ1-1,TRBD1,TGTGCCAGCAGCCCCGGGACAGGGGGGGACACTGAAGCTTTCTTT,CASSPGTGGDTEAFF
TRBV6-4,NA,17,TRBJ1-4,NA,TGTGCCAGCAATCCTCGGGACAAAGACTTAACTAATGAAAAACTGTTTTTT,CASNPRDKDLTNEKLFF
TRBV7-2,NA,18,TRBJ2-1,TRBD2,TGTGCCAGCAGCCCCGGACTAGCGGGGGTAACCAGCCTCAATGAGCAGTTCTTC,CASSPGLAGVTSLNEQFF
TRBV3-1/TRBV3-2,NA,15,TRBJ2-1,NA,TGTGCCAGCAGCCAAGAAACAGGCCGTTACAATGAGCAGTTCTTC,CASSQETGRYNEQFF
TRBV3-1/TRBV3-2,NA,15,TRBJ1-5,NA,TGTGCCAGCAGCCAAGAAGGCGGGACCCGGGAGCCCCAGCATTTT,CASSQEGGTREPQHF
TRBV6-1,NA,13,TRBJ2-3,NA,TGTGCCAGCAGTGATCAGAACACAGATACGCAGTATTTT,CASSDQNTDTQYF
TRBV29-1,NA,16,TRBJ2-5,TRBD2,TGCAGCGGGATTGGACTAGCGGGAGAGAACCAAGAGACCCAGTACTTC,CSGIGLAGENQETQYF
TRBV9,NA,19,TRBJ2-2,TRBD2,TGTGCCAGCAGCGCACCGACCGGGGAGACTAGCGAAAACACCGGGGAGCTGTTTTTT,CASSAPTGETSENTGELFF
TRBV5-1,NA,13,TRBJ1-1,TRBD1,TGCGCCAGCAGCTTATCACAGGGGAATGAAGCTTTCTTT,CASSLSQGNEAFF
TRBV24-1,NA,15,TRBJ2-7,TRBD2,TGTGCCACCAGTGATAGCGGGAGGGCTGTCTACGAGCAGTACTTC,CATSDSGRAVYEQYF
TRBV5-1,NA,15,TRBJ1-6,TRBD1,TGCGCCAGCAGGTTGGGGACAGGCGCTAATTCACCCCTCCACTTT,CASRLGTGANSPLHF
TRBV18,once,14,TRBJ2-5,NA,TGTGCCAGCTCACCCAGAAGGAACAGGGAGACCCAGTACTTC,CASSPRRNRETQYF
TRBV5-6,NA,14,TRBJ1-1,NA,TGTGCCAGCAGCCAAGGGGACATTACCACTGAAGCTTTCTTT,CASSQGDITTEAFF
TRBV3-1/TRBV3-2,NA,16,TRBJ2-1,TRBD2,TGTGCCAGCAGCCAAGGCGCGCTAGCGGGAGCCAATGAGCAGTTCTTC,CASSQGALAGANEQFF
TRBV5-1,NA,15,TRBJ1-1,NA,TGCGCCAGCAGCCGAGCCGGACTCCTGAACACTGAAGCTTTCTTT,CASSRAGLLNTEAFF
TRBV2,NA,16,TRBJ1-2,NA,TGTGCCAGCAGTGAAGCCCCTCGGGCGAGGGCCCATGGCTACACCTTC,CASSEAPRARAHGYTF
TRBV4-1,NA,14,TRBJ2-1,TRBD1,TGCGCCAGCAGCCCCGGGACAGGGTTCAATGAGCAGTTCTTC,CASSPGTGFNEQFF
TRBV6-5,NA,16,TRBJ2-1,TRBD2,TGTGCCAGCACTTACAGGGGACTAGCGGGCAACAATGAGCAGTTCTTC,CASTYRGLAGNNEQFF
TRBV14,NA,12,TRBJ2-4,NA,TGTGCCAGCAGCTGGAGCCAAAACATTCAGTACTTC,CASSWSQNIQYF
TRBV2,NA,13,TRBJ2-7,TRBD2,TGTGCCGGCTTAGCGGGCCTCGTAGGCGAGCAGTACTTC,CAGLAGLVGEQYF
TRBV30,NA,14,TRBJ2-3,NA,TGTGCCTGGAGTGAGGGCAGGGTAGCAGATACGCAGTATTTT,CAWSEGRVADTQYF
TRBV6-4,NA,18,TRBJ2-2,TRBD2,TGTGCCAGCAGTGATAGTGGTGGGGCGGGAGGCGATACCGGGGAGCTGTTTTTT,CASSDSGGAGGDTGELFF
TRBV9,NA,16,TRBJ2-1,TRBD2,TGTGCCAGCAGCGTATTCTCAGCGGGAGGGTCTCGGGAGCAGTTCTTC,CASSVFSAGGSREQFF
TRBV27,once,14,TRBJ1-2,TRBD1,TGTGCCAGCAGTAGCGGGACAGGGCTCTATGGCTACACCTTC,CASSSGTGLYGYTF
TRBV2,NA,12,TRBJ1-2,NA,TGTGCCAGCGCGGGGGGTAACTATGGCTACACCTTC,CASAGGNYGYTF
TRBV28,few,14,TRBJ1-2,TRBD1,TGTGCCAGCAGTTTAGGACAGGGGAGCTATGGCTACACCTTC,CASSLGQGSYGYTF
TRBV19,NA,14,TRBJ1-2,NA,TGTGCCAGTCAGGGCAGGGAACGAGTAGAGGGCTACACCTTC,CASQGRERVEGYTF
TRBV10-3,NA,12,TRBJ2-3,TRBD2,TGTGCCGTCCAGCGGGAGAAGGATACGCAGTATTTT,CAVQREKDTQYF
TRBV7-2,NA,14,TRBJ2-5,TRBD2,TGTGCCAGCAGCGGGGGGGGAATCCAAGAGACCCAGTACTTC,CASSGGGIQETQYF
TRBV3-1/TRBV3-2,NA,18,TRBJ2-5,TRBD2,TGTGCCAGCAGCCACTACGGGACTAGCGGGAGGGGGACGGAGACCCAGTACTTC,CASSHYGTSGRGTETQYF
TRBV27,NA,17,TRBJ2-3,TRBD2,TGTGCCAGCAGTTCCATCCTACTAGCGGGAGGGCCGGACACGCAGTATTTT,CASSSILLAGGPDTQYF
TRBV5-1,NA,15,TRBJ2-7,TRBD2,TGCGCCAGCAGCTTGGAACTAGCGGACTCCTACGAGCAGTACTTC,CASSLELADSYEQYF
TRBV28,NA,15,TRBJ1-5,NA,TGTGCCAGCACCTTCGGGGGTTTCAGCAATCAGCCCCAGCATTTT,CASTFGGFSNQPQHF
TRBV7-9,NA,15,TRBJ1-2,TRBD1,TGTGCCAGCAGCCCGCCCGGACAGGGCCTATATGGCTACACCTTC,CASSPPGQGLYGYTF
TRBV6-6,few,14,TRBJ1-5,NA,TGTGCCAGCAGTTATGGGCAGGGTAGCCAGCCCCAGCATTTT,CASSYGQGSQPQHF
TRBV12-3/TRBV12-4,NA,12,TRBJ2-7,NA,TGTGCCAGCAGTTACAGGGAAATCGAGCAGTACTTC,CASSYREIEQYF
TRBV3-1/TRBV3-2,NA,14,TRBJ1-2,NA,TGTGCCAGCAGCCAAGATCCGGGGGGCTATGGCTACACCTTC,CASSQDPGGYGYTF
TRBV28,NA,15,TRBJ2-7,TRBD1,TGTGCCAGCATTGGGCCGGGACAGGGAAACTACGAGCAGTACTTC,CASIGPGQGNYEQYF